Included here is one T cell receptor beta chain sequence, with context. The antigen remains unidentified. A much larger clone differs by one base, so this may be a read error. A second about 7 to 11 cycle PCR used barcoded and J-beta primers. TCRdb itself ran the 5' RACE reads through MiXCR, one entry per CDR3 protein. The sample lists some 670,000 distinct CDR3 sequences; over 40% were seen once. The authors drew around 11 milliliters of peripheral blood from each donor. These data come from a study of blood T cells in healthy people across ages. General observations from the study: Fewer expanded clones and more diversity marked long-lived versus aged donors. Estimates of total diversity, which came from one million sequenced T cells, were considered to be underestimates. Older individuals had lower TCR beta diversity per million T cells (the decline was roughly linear).

The CDR3 consists of 14 residues. Germline values: CDR1 SGHDN, CDR2 FVKESK. Material for sequencing was blood. The TCR was taken from a woman of 80 years or more in good health. V and J are TRBV14 and TRBJ2-1; D unresolved. For the CDR3, the DNA is TGTACCAGCAGTCTTGCGGATTCCTACAATGAGCAGTTCTTC. Protein sequence: CTSSLADSYNEQFF.